This is a list of T cell receptor beta chains from one sample in a study of blood T cell repertoires in COVID-19. Profiling relied on immunoSEQ multiplex PCR, and the TCRdb table lists in-frame clones only, not all of them. The sample yields roughly 100,000 clones, around 80% seen once. Sequencing was done on a sample of peripheral blood. The receptors originated from a man aged 80 or over with acute or convalescent COVID-19. CDR3s include the opening cysteine and the closing phenylalanine or tryptophan. D genes are given only for firm matches. Part of the rows lack a size; the others show once, few, many or a class for expanded clones.

clone size	V gene	D gene	J gene	CDR3 protein	CDR3 DNA
NA	TRBV5-4	TRBD1	TRBJ1-1	CASSLAQGGWTEAFF	TGTGCCAGCAGCTTGGCACAGGGGGGATGGACTGAAGCTTTCTTT
NA	TRBV15	TRBD2	TRBJ2-3	CATSRNSGRRDTQYF	TGTGCCACCAGCAGAAATAGCGGGAGAAGAGATACGCAGTATTTT
NA	TRBV10-3	TRBD1	TRBJ1-6	CAISRDSRNSPLHF	TGTGCCATCAGCCGGGACAGTAGAAATTCACCCCTCCACTTT
NA	TRBV30	NA	TRBJ2-3	CACKTGLAGTQYF	TGTGCCTGTAAAACAGGGTTGGCGGGTACGCAGTATTTT
once	TRBV5-6	NA	TRBJ1-3	CASSLQGNTIYF	TGTGCCAGCAGCTTACAAGGAAACACCATATATTTT
NA	TRBV6-2/TRBV6-3	TRBD1	TRBJ1-2	CASSRDRGGYTF	TGTGCCAGCAGTCGGGACAGGGGTGGCTACACCTTC
NA	TRBV12-5	NA	TRBJ1-2	CASGLGGTSVPYGYTF	TGTGCTAGTGGTTTGGGAGGAACCTCCGTTCCCTATGGCTACACCTTC
NA	TRBV5-1	NA	TRBJ1-3	CASSSGTGTGNTIYF	TGCGCCAGCAGCTCGGGGACCGGGACAGGAAACACCATATATTTT
NA	TRBV27	NA	TRBJ2-7	CASSLTGVAQYF	TGTGCCAGCAGTTTAACAGGCGTAGCGCAGTACTTC
NA	TRBV9	NA	TRBJ1-1	CASSSQMNTEAFF	TGTGCCAGCAGCTCTCAGATGAACACTGAAGCTTTCTTT
NA	TRBV2	NA	TRBJ1-2	CASSDRSTAGYTF	TGTGCCAGCAGTGACAGGTCGACCGCTGGCTACACCTTC
NA	TRBV3-1/TRBV3-2	NA	TRBJ1-4	CASSQDQINEKLFF	TGTGCCAGCAGCCAAGATCAGATAAATGAAAAACTGTTTTTT
NA	TRBV7-2	NA	TRBJ2-7	CASSLDRAGEQYF	TGTGCCAGCAGCTTAGACAGGGCAGGTGAGCAGTACTTC
NA	TRBV9	TRBD2	TRBJ2-5	CASSVSASGSPGQETQYF	TGTGCCAGCAGCGTATCGGCTAGCGGGAGCCCGGGCCAAGAGACCCAGTACTTC
once	TRBV7-2	NA	TRBJ1-2	CASNLRNRADGYTF	TGTGCCAGCAACCTACGGAACAGGGCCGATGGCTACACCTTC
NA	TRBV7-7	TRBD2	TRBJ2-1	CASAPLAGGYNEQFF	TGTGCTAGCGCCCCCCTAGCGGGAGGGTACAATGAGCAGTTCTTC
NA	TRBV27	NA	TRBJ2-1	CASSFLNEQFF	TGTGCCAGCAGTTTCCTAAATGAGCAGTTCTTC
NA	TRBV29-1	NA	TRBJ2-2	CSVYNRAGNGELFF	TGCAGCGTCTACAACCGGGCGGGTAACGGGGAGCTGTTTTTT
once	TRBV6-5	NA	TRBJ2-2	CASSLTLSTGELFF	TGTGCCAGCAGTTTGACACTTAGCACCGGGGAGCTGTTTTTT
NA	TRBV5-1	TRBD1	TRBJ2-7	CASSRTGAYEQYF	TGCGCCAGCAGCAGGACAGGTGCCTACGAGCAGTACTTC
NA	TRBV19	TRBD1	TRBJ2-7	CATQDRGQSYEQYF	TGTGCCACCCAAGACAGGGGGCAATCCTACGAGCAGTACTTC
NA	TRBV2	TRBD2	TRBJ2-3	CASKRDSGAGDTQYF	TGTGCCAGCAAGAGGGATAGCGGGGCCGGAGATACGCAGTATTTT
once	TRBV30	NA	TRBJ2-3	CAWTRTIPTLYTQYF	TGTGCCTGGACTAGGACTATTCCCACCCTTTATACGCAGTATTTT
NA	TRBV27	TRBD2	TRBJ2-3	CASSQRVAGQDTQYF	TGTGCCAGCAGCCAACGCGTAGCGGGACAAGATACGCAGTATTTT
NA	TRBV28	NA	TRBJ1-1	CASSGGTAEAFF	TGTGCCAGCAGTGGGGGGACGGCTGAAGCTTTCTTT
NA	TRBV30	NA	TRBJ1-1	CAWSVPRTVTEAFF	TGTGCCTGGAGTGTACCTAGGACAGTCACTGAAGCTTTCTTT